One and the same sample provided the 21 T cell receptor beta chains below, sequenced in a study of T cell responses to AZD1222 COVID-19 vaccine. Using immunoSEQ multiplex PCR, the repertoire was profiled, and TCRdb retains in-frame clones only, with some absent. The sample lists 90,000 to 130,000 clones, around 90% seen once, with roughly 15% in the top ten. This specimen consisted of peripheral blood, obtained 28 days after the second AZD1222 dose. Receptors were obtained from an adult who received the AZD1222 COVID-19 vaccine.

This CDR3 reads CASSLWRLAGGPGELFF. CDR3 DNA: TGTGCCAGCAGTTTATGGAGACTAGCGGGAGGGCCCGGGGAGCTGTTTTTT. This chain uses TRBV28 with TRBJ2-2, with 14 bases that match TRBD2. This CDR3 is 17 amino acids long. Trimming took 0 bases from V and 6 from J; bases not matched to a gene: 3. CDR1 MDHEN and CDR2 SYDVKM come from the germline V gene.

The V and J genes are TRBV3-1 (or the pseudogene TRBV3-2) and TRBJ1-4; D is undetermined. Deletions cut 1 base from V and 0 bases from J, with 15 bases between. From germline, CDR1 is LGHDT and CDR2 YNNKEL (reference sequence). This CDR3 spans 18 amino acids. CDR3 amino acids: CASSQGPTSSATNEKLFF. The CDR3 bases are TGTGCCAGCAGCCAAGGACCTACATCTTCTGCAACTAATGAAAAACTGTTTTTT.

V is TRBV2 and J is TRBJ1-2, with TRBD1 identical over 9 bases. CDR3 length: 14 residues. V shed 6 bases and J 6 bases; nucleotides not matched to a gene: 8. Per germline, CDR1 SNHLY and CDR2 FYNNEI. CDR3 nucleotides: TGTGCCAGCAGAGACGGGACAGGGATTGATGGCTACACCTTC. Its protein is CASRDGTGIDGYTF.

This clone was recorded once. The chain uses TRBV3-1 (or the pseudogene TRBV3-2) and TRBJ1-3; TRBD1 might be the D (5 bases). The length of the CDR3 is 15 residues. CDR1 and CDR2 from the germline V gene are LGHDT and YNNKEL (reference sequence). Trimming cost V 2 bases and J 7 bases, with 15 bases left between them. CDR3 coding DNA: TGTGCCAGCAGCCAACCTCTAGGGGAGGGGAACACCATATATTTT. Translation gives CASSQPLGEGNTIYF.

V usage is TRBV7-3 and J usage is TRBJ1-2, with D hard to call. V was pared by 4 bases and J by 8 bases, with 14 bases between. CDR1 SGHTA and CDR2 FQGTGA come from the germline V gene. The CDR3 consists of 13 residues. The CDR3 spells CASSSTDLGGYTF. CDR3 DNA sequence: TGTGCCAGCAGCTCCACCGACCTCGGAGGCTACACCTTC.

The chain combines TRBV27 with TRBJ1-2; a weak D match, TRBD1 (5 bases). The CDR3 runs 15 residues. CDR1 is MNHEY, CDR2 SMNVEV, per germline (reference sequence). V shed 5 bases and J shed 4 bases, with 17 bases lying between them. The CDR3 spells CASSLTGYPGYGYTF. CDR3 sequence (DNA): TGTGCCAGCAGTCTAACAGGCTATCCGGGCTATGGCTACACCTTC.

The rearrangement links TRBV18 to TRBJ2-3, with D perhaps matching TRBD1 or TRBD2 (5 bases each). The V gene lost 2 bases and the J gene lost 1 base, with 10 bases spanning the gap. Germline V gene sequence: CDR1 KGHSH, CDR2 LQKENI. CDR3 length equals 15 residues. CDR3 loop: CASSPRQGGTDTQYF. CDR3 coding DNA: TGTGCCAGCTCACCAAGGCAGGGAGGCACAGATACGCAGTATTTT.

The chain has TRBV5-1 and TRBJ1-2; D possibly corresponds to TRBD1 (6 bases). Germline CDR1 is SGHRS and CDR2 is YFSETQ. CDR3 length: 16 residues. V was clipped by 2 bases and J by 0 bases, with 14 bases between them. The CDR3 DNA sequence: TGCGCCAGCAGCTTAGCCGGGACACAGACTAACTATGGCTACACCTTC. Residues: CASSLAGTQTNYGYTF.

This chain links TRBV28 with TRBJ2-1, with D unclear. The germline CDR1 and CDR2 sequences are MDHEN and SYDVKM. V was clipped by 4 bases and J by 4 bases, with 17 bases between them. There are 16 residues in the CDR3. CDR3 amino acids: CASSSNSPNSYNEQFF. In DNA form, the CDR3 reads TGTGCCAGCAGTTCCAACAGCCCGAACTCTTACAATGAGCAGTTCTTC.

A single count supports this clone. The chain links TRBV19 to TRBJ1-1, with D possibly TRBD1 on 6 matching bases. V lost 7 bases to trimming and J lost 1 base, with 13 bases between them. CDR1 is LNHDA and CDR2 is SQIVND in the germline V gene (reference sequence). The CDR3 runs to 14 residues. CDR3 protein: CASNRGQPNTEAFF. DNA for the CDR3: TGTGCCAGTAACCGGGGGCAGCCGAACACTGAAGCTTTCTTT.

The chain is built from TRBV19 and TRBJ1-5; no reliable D call. From germline, CDR1 is LNHDA and CDR2 SQIVND (reference sequence). V lost 6 bases and J lost 2, with 17 bases in between. CDR3 length equals 16 residues. CDR3 nucleotide sequence: TGTGCCAGTAGAGAGGCCTTTGGGAGTGGCAATCAGCCCCAGCATTTT. This sequence encodes CASREAFGSGNQPQHF.

The V and J genes are TRBV3-1 (or the pseudogene TRBV3-2) and TRBJ2-5; no clear D. CDR1 and CDR2 (germline): LGHDT, YNNKEL (reference sequence). CDR3 length equals 13 residues. The ends were cut back, 4 bases at V and 1 base at J, with 7 bases in the middle. The DNA for the CDR3 is TGTGCCAGCAGCCCCACCGGCCAAGAGACCCAGTACTTC. Translating gives CASSPTGQETQYF.

The CDR3 DNA reads TGTGCCAGTGAACCGGGACACTACAATGAGCAGTTCTTC. Amino acid sequence: CASEPGHYNEQFF. The chain carries TRBV25-1 and TRBJ2-1, with a tentative D call TRBD1 (6 bases). CDR3 size: 13 residues. Trimming left V 9 bases short and J 3 bases short, with 12 bases between. Germline CDR1 MGHDK, CDR2 SYGVNS. The full variable domain, rest sourced from reference TRBV25-1 and TRBJ2-1, is EADIYQTPRYLVIGTGKKITLECSQTMGHDKMYWYQQDPGMELHLIHYSYGVNSTEKGDLSSESTVSRIRTEHFPLTLESARPSHTSQYLCASEPGHYNEQFFGPGTRLTVL.

J is TRBJ2-3 and V is TRBV5-1, with D unresolved. CDR3 size: 14 residues. V lost 0 bases and J 4 bases, leaving 9 bases between the germline ends. Germline CDR1 and CDR2: SGHRS and YFSETQ. The CDR3 sequence is CASSLAFVPDTQYF. In DNA form, the CDR3 reads TGCGCCAGCAGCTTGGCCTTCGTCCCAGATACGCAGTATTTT.

The chain uses TRBV28 and TRBJ2-7; D gene unclear. The V end lost 5 bases, the J end lost 6 bases, and 17 bases lay between the germline ends. The V gene's germline CDR1 is MDHEN and CDR2 SYDVKM. The CDR3 has 14 residues. Here the CDR3 DNA reads TGTGCCAGCAGTCTGACAACTCTCCCTCTCGAGCAGTACTTC. Amino acids: CASSLTTLPLEQYF.

The chain has TRBV11-2 and TRBJ1-2; a weak D match, TRBD1 (5 bases). The germline V gene encodes CDR1 SGHAT and CDR2 FQNNGV. CDR3 size: 14 residues. V was cut by 7 bases and J by 4 bases, with 16 bases left in between. CDR3 loop: CASTQQVAGYGYTF. Here the CDR3 DNA reads TGTGCCAGCACCCAACAGGTAGCAGGCTATGGCTACACCTTC.

The rearrangement links TRBV3-1 (or the pseudogene TRBV3-2) to TRBJ1-4, with 7 bases identical to TRBD1. The CDR3 has 19 residues. Germline loops: CDR1 LGHDT, CDR2 YNNKEL (reference sequence). The V gene end was trimmed by 0 bases and the J gene end by 0 bases; junction bases not matched to a gene: 10. CDR3 residues: CASSQDARDSLATNEKLFF. The DNA of the CDR3 is TGTGCCAGCAGCCAAGATGCGAGGGACAGCCTTGCAACTAATGAAAAACTGTTTTTT.

The chain recombines TRBV7-9 with TRBJ2-7; weak D call: TRBD1 (6 bases). The CDR3 consists of 14 residues. V was trimmed by 5 bases and J by 2 bases, leaving 13 bases between them. CDR1 and CDR2 (germline): SEHNR, FQNEAQ (reference sequence). CDR3: CASSRTVTPYEQYF. The CDR3 DNA reads TGTGCCAGCAGCCGGACAGTGACGCCCTACGAGCAGTACTTC.

This chain links TRBV18 with TRBJ1-5; D is unclear. Germline lookup yields CDR1 KGHSH and CDR2 LQKENI. V was trimmed by 2 bases and J by 2 bases, leaving 4 bases between them. The length of the CDR3 is 13 residues. The CDR3 is CASSPRGNQPQHF. CDR3 in DNA: TGTGCCAGCTCACCAAGGGGCAATCAGCCCCAGCATTTT.

This clone was observed a handful of times. The rearrangement uses TRBV6-5 and TRBJ2-3; 9 bases are shared with TRBD1. V was pared by 6 bases and J by 3 bases, with 4 bases of the junction left unmatched. The CDR3 extends over 14 amino acids. The germline CDR1 and CDR2 sequences are MNHEY and SVGAGI. The CDR3 region is CASSLGQGTDTQYF. The DNA for the CDR3 is TGTGCCAGCAGCCTGGGACAGGGAACAGATACGCAGTATTTT.

The CDR3 reads CASSSLGGRLGTEAFF. The CDR3 bases are TGTGCCAGCAGCTCTCTGGGGGGGCGATTGGGCACTGAAGCTTTCTTT. The genes are TRBV13 and TRBJ1-1, with D possibly TRBD1 on 6 matching bases. The CDR3 totals 16 residues. Per the germline V gene, CDR1 is PRHDT and CDR2 is FYEKMQ (reference sequence). V lost 4 bases to trimming and J lost 4 bases, with 19 bases between them.